The 7 T cell receptor beta chains given below trace back to one sample, sequenced in a study of cytomegalovirus exposure and HLA in healthy donors. Amplification used 60 Vbeta primers and 13 Jbeta primers. Generated by immunoSEQ multiplex PCR, the TCRdb table keeps only in-frame clones and is missing some. The sample includes 100,000 to 130,000 clones, roughly four fifths of them seen just once. The sample comprised PBMCs. The receptors here all came from a man younger than 30 in good health and CMV-seronegative.

This rearrangement joins TRBV18 to TRBJ1-5, with D possibly being TRBD1 (5 bases). Trimming took 2 bases from V and 2 from J, leaving 7 bases between them. Germline CDR1 reads KGHSH; CDR2 reads LQKENI. The CDR3 is made up of 14 amino acids. CDR3 in amino acids: CASSPGAGNQPQHF. Here the CDR3 DNA reads TGTGCCAGCTCACCAGGGGCCGGCAATCAGCCCCAGCATTTT.

The chain couples TRBV27 to TRBJ1-2; D may be TRBD1 (5 bases). CDR1 is MNHEY and CDR2 is SMNVEV in the germline V gene (reference sequence). V was cut by 4 bases and J by 6 bases, with 9 bases left in between. The CDR3 extends over 12 amino acids. The DNA for the CDR3 is TGTGCCAGCAGTTCCAGGACAAATGGCTACACCTTC. Translated: CASSSRTNGYTF.

The chain recombines TRBV6-1 with TRBJ2-1; D may be TRBD1 (6 bases). The germline CDR1 and CDR2 sequences are MNHNS and SASEGT. The CDR3 length is 14 residues. With 6 bases removed from V and 10 bases from J, the gap between germline ends came to 19 bases. CDR3 coding DNA: TGTGCCAGCAGGGCTCTTTACGGGACACGGGAGCAGTTCTTC. Protein product: CASRALYGTREQFF.

The V gene is TRBV15, the J gene TRBJ2-7; 7 nucleotides agree with TRBD1. Germline values: CDR1 LNHNV, CDR2 YYDKDF (reference sequence). Trimming took 7 bases from V and 2 from J; bases not matched to a gene: 5. CDR3 length: 13 amino acids. CDR3 sequence: CATTDRVPYEQYF. The DNA for the CDR3 is TGTGCCACCACTGACAGGGTCCCCTACGAGCAGTACTTC.

The chain is built from TRBV5-5 and TRBJ2-7; possible D gene TRBD2, 6 bases. The length of the CDR3 is 15 residues. Germline values: CDR1 SGHKS, CDR2 YYEKEE (reference sequence). V was pared by 3 bases and J by 3 bases, with 16 bases between. The CDR3 nucleotides read TGTGCCAGCAGCTCCGGAGGGGAGAGCCGCTACGAGCAGTACTTC. It translates to CASSSGGESRYEQYF. Drawing the rest from reference TRBV5-5 and TRBJ2-7, the complete variable domain is DAGVTQSPTHLIKTRGQQVTLRCSPISGHKSVSWYQQVLGQGPQFIFQYYEKEERGRGNFPDRFSARQFPNYSSELNVNALLLGDSALYLCASSSGGESRYEQYFGPGTRLTVT.

The chain links TRBV6-1 to TRBJ1-2, with 7 nucleotides matching TRBD1. After removal of 6 bases from V and 4 bases from J, the junction contained 8 bases not matched to a gene. The CDR3 covers 14 residues. Germline V lookup: CDR1 MNHNS, CDR2 SASEGT. The chain's CDR3 is CASSERQGSYGYTF. The CDR3 nucleotides read TGTGCCAGCAGCGAACGACAGGGAAGCTATGGCTACACCTTC.

V gene TRBV6-6 combines with J gene TRBJ1-3; D gene unclear. The V gene's germline CDR1 is MNHNY and CDR2 SVGAGI (reference sequence). CDR3 size: 16 residues. V lost 4 bases and J lost 0, with 13 bases in between. The CDR3 protein is CASSFDGSNSGNTIYF. The DNA for the CDR3 is TGTGCCAGCAGTTTCGACGGGTCCAACTCTGGAAACACCATATATTTT.